This TCR beta chain was captured by sequencing in a study of blood T cells in healthy people across ages. The length of the CDR3 is 15 residues. With 9 bases removed from V and 7 bases from J, the gap between germline ends came to 25 bases. Germline CDR1 reads SGHRS; CDR2 reads YFSETQ. The second PCR ran about 6 to 12 cycles with a sample-barcoded 5' primer and J-beta primers. A single record per CDR3 protein comes from TCRdb applying MiXCR to the 5' RACE reads. The data contain roughly 800,000 distinct CDR3 sequences, 55% to 70% of them singletons. Collection of 8.5 to 10 milliliters of peripheral blood was performed for each donor.

V gene TRBV5-1 combines with J gene TRBJ1-1, with D perhaps matching TRBD1 (5 bases). The sample taken for sequencing was blood. The clonotype was recovered from a man between 25 and 39 years old in good health. As DNA, the CDR3 is TGCGCCACCCAAGAAACCCCCGGGACGGAGAATGAAGCTTTCTTT. Protein product: CATQETPGTENEAFF.